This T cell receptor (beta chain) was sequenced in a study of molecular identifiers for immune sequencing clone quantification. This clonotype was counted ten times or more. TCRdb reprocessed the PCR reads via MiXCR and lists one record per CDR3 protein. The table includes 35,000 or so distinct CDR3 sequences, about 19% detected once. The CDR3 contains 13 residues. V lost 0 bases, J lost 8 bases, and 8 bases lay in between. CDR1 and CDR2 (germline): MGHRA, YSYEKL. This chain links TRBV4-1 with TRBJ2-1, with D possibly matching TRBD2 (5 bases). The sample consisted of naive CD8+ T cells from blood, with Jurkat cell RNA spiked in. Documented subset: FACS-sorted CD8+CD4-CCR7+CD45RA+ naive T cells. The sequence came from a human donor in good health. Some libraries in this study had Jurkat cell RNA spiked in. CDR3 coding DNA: TGCGCCAGCAGCCAAGAATCCGGGGATGAGCAGTTCTTC. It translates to CASSQESGDEQFF.